The 5 T cell receptor beta chains below were found in one sample sequenced in a study of CD8 T cells in Susac syndrome. Random hexamers were used to reverse transcribe an amount of about 0.45 to 1 ug RNA. TCRdb redid the calling of the immunoSEQ multiplex PCR reads with MiXCR, one entry per CDR3 protein. The sample has roughly 200,000 distinct CDR3 sequences; 75% to 95% are singletons. Sequencing was carried out using CD4+ T cells from PBMCs. These receptors originate from a human donor with Susac syndrome.

CDR3 nucleotide sequence: TGTGCCAGCAGTTACGGGCTAGCGGGGGGGCCAACGAGGCAGTATTTT. Translating gives CASSYGLAGGPTRQYF. The rearrangement joins TRBV6-5 to TRBJ2-3, with 12 bases that match TRBD2. V lost 2 bases, J lost 11 bases, and 11 bases stayed unmatched. The CDR3 runs 16 residues. Germline CDR1 MNHEY, CDR2 SVGAGI.

The V call is TRBV5-4, the J call TRBJ2-2; no reliable D call. Germline CDR1 reads SGHNT; CDR2 reads YYREEE (reference sequence). The CDR3 is made up of 14 amino acids. Trimming left V 4 bases short and J 0 bases short, with 7 bases between. The DNA for the CDR3 is TGTGCCAGCAGCGTATTACCGAACACCGGGGAGCTGTTTTTT. It translates to CASSVLPNTGELFF.

This chain links TRBV9 with TRBJ1-2; D is perhaps TRBD1 (5 bases). The V and J ends lost 0 bases and 5 bases respectively, with 14 bases between them. In germline, CDR1 is SGDLS, CDR2 YYNGEE. The CDR3 consists of 15 residues. This CDR3 reads CASSVAGEAGYGYTF. CDR3 DNA sequence: TGTGCCAGCAGCGTAGCGGGTGAGGCAGGGTATGGCTACACCTTC.

The gene calls are TRBV7-8 and TRBJ2-1; tentatively, D is TRBD2 (5 bases). V dropped 4 bases and J dropped 2 bases, with 15 bases sitting between them. This CDR3 contains 16 residues. The V gene's germline CDR1 is SGHVS and CDR2 FQNEAQ. Here the CDR3 reads CASSSQRLQAYNEQFF. In nucleotides, the CDR3 is TGTGCCAGCAGCTCCCAACGACTACAAGCCTACAATGAGCAGTTCTTC.

V and J are TRBV9 and TRBJ1-2, with D hard to call. Germline V CDR1 and CDR2: SGDLS, YYNGEE. The CDR3 is 13 amino acids. Trimming removed 0 bases from V and 1 base from J, with 4 bases in between. The CDR3 is CASSVADNYGYTF. For the CDR3, the DNA is TGTGCCAGCAGCGTAGCTGATAACTATGGCTACACCTTC.